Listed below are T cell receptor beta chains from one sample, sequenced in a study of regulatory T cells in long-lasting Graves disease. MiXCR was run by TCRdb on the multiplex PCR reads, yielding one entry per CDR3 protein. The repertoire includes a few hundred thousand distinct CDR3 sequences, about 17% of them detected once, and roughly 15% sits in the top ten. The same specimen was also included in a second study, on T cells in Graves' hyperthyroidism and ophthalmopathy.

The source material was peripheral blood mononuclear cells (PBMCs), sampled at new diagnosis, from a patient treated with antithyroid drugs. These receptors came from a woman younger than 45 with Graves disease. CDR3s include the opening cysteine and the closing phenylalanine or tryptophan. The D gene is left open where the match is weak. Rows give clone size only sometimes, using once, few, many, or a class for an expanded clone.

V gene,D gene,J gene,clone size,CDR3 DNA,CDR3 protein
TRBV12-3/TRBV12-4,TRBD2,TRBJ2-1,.,TGTGCCAGCAGCGGGACTAGCGGGGGGGCCCACAATGAGCAGTTCTTC,CASSGTSGGAHNEQFF
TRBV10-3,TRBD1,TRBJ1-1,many,TGTGCCATCAGTGAGTCGGGACAGTACACTGAAGCTTTCTTT,CAISESGQYTEAFF
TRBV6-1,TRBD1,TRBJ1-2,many,TGTGCCAGCAGACCCACTGGACAGGGTCACTATGGCTACACCTTC,CASRPTGQGHYGYTF
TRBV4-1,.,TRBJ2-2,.,TGCGCCAGCGGCCAAGAGTGGTCAGGGAACACCGGGGAGCTGTTTTTT,CASGQEWSGNTGELFF
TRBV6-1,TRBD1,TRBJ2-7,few,TGTGCCAGCAGCCCCGGACAGGGGGCGCAGGAGCAGTACTTC,CASSPGQGAQEQYF
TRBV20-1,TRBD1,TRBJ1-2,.,TGCAGTGCTAGTAAGGGACAGGTTAACTCCTATGGCTACACCTTC,CSASKGQVNSYGYTF
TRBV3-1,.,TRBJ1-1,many,TGTGCCAGCAGCCAAGGGACCGGGTCTTTCTTT,CASSQGTGSFF
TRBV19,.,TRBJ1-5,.,TGTGCCAGTAGTTCGCGGGGGTCTCAGCCCCAGCATTTT,CASSSRGSQPQHF
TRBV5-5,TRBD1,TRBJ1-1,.,TGCGCCAGCAGCTTGGGACAGGGGGCCTGGGACACTGAAGCTTTCTTT,CASSLGQGAWDTEAFF
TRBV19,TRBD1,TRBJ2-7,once,TGTGCCAGTAGTACGCGAGATACAGGGGGCTCCTACGAGCAGTACTTC,CASSTRDTGGSYEQYF
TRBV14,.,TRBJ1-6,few,TGTGCCAGCACCCTTTACGGGAATTCACCCCTCCACTTT,CASTLYGNSPLHF
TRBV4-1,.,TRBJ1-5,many,TGCGCCAGCAGCCAAGCCCCCGCAGGCGTCGGCAATCAGCCCCAGCATTTT,CASSQAPAGVGNQPQHF
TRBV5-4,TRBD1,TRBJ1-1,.,TGCGCCAGCAGCCGTGAGGGGACAGGGCCGAACACTGAAGCTTTCTTT,CASSREGTGPNTEAFF
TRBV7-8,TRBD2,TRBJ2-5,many,TGTGCCAGCAGCTTAGGTCTAGCGGGGGCCCAAGAGACCCAGTACTTC,CASSLGLAGAQETQYF
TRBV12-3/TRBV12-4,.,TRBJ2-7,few,TGTGCCAGCAGCCTTAAAGGGGGGAGCGGGCAGTACTTC,CASSLKGGSGQYF
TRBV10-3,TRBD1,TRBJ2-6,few,TGTGCCATCAGTGAGTCTGAAGGGGGCTGGCGCTCTGGGGCCAACGTCCTGACTTTC,CAISESEGGWRSGANVLTF
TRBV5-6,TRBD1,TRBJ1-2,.,TGTGCCAGCAGCTCAACAGGGGTAGGTTCTGGCTACACCTTC,CASSSTGVGSGYTF
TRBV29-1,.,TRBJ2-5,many,TGCAGCGTTGGTGGACACAACCAAGAGACCCAGTACTTC,CSVGGHNQETQYF
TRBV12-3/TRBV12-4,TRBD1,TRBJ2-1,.,TGTGCCAGCAGTTTCGCCGGGACAGGGTTCGGCGCTGAGCAGTTCTTC,CASSFAGTGFGAEQFF
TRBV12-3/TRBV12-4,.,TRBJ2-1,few,TGTGCCAGCAGTTTAGACAAACTCGTGAATGAGCAGTTCTTC,CASSLDKLVNEQFF
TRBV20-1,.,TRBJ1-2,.,TGCAGTGCCACCAGGTCGGGGTTGGGAGGCTACACCTTC,CSATRSGLGGYTF
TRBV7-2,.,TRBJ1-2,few,TGTGCCAGCAGCTTTGACAGCCATAACTATGGCTACACCTTC,CASSFDSHNYGYTF
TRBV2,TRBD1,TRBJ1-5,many,TGTGCCAGCAGCGATCCCCTCCGACAGGGAGAAAAGCCCCAGCATTTT,CASSDPLRQGEKPQHF
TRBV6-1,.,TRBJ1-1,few,TGTGCCAGCAGTGAATTTGGGTTTCCTGAAGCTTTCTTT,CASSEFGFPEAFF
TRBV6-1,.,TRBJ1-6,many,TGTGCCAGCAGTGAATCGGGGCATAATTCACCCCTCCACTTT,CASSESGHNSPLHF
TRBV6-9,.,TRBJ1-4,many,TGTGCCAGCAGTTACAGGGTGGAAAAACTGTTTTTT,CASSYRVEKLFF
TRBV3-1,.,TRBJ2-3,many,TGTGCCAGCAGCCAAGAAGGGGTCGATACGCAGTATTTT,CASSQEGVDTQYF